A single sample is the source of the 21 T cell receptor beta chains below, sequenced in a study of blood T cell repertoires in COVID-19. TCRdb's table, derived via immunoSEQ multiplex PCR, lists solely in-frame clones and lacks some. The sample yields about 210,000 clones, 82% seen once. The sequencing sample was made of peripheral blood. Receptors were obtained from a woman between 35 and 50 years old with acute or convalescent COVID-19.

The V gene is TRBV4-1, the J gene TRBJ1-1, with TRBD1 identical over 12 bases. CDR1 is MGHRA and CDR2 is YSYEKL in the germline V gene. Unmatched junction bases numbered 4, after V lost 1 base and J lost 1 base. The CDR3 runs 17 residues. The CDR3 DNA is TGCGCCAGCAGCCAAGTTGGGACAGGGGGCCCGAACACTGAAGCTTTCTTT. The encoded protein is CASSQVGTGGPNTEAFF.

Turning to this clone: The junction departs from the called germline gene at one end, perhaps through a read error. This chain joins TRBV6-5 and TRBJ2-1, with 12 bases identical to TRBD2. The CDR3 contains 14 residues. Germline lookup yields CDR1 MNHEY and CDR2 SVGAGI. The CDR3 is CASSIRTSGMNRVF. CDR3 sequence (DNA): TGTGCCAGCAGTATCCGGACTAGCGGGATGAATAGGGTCTTC.

The chain carries TRBV14 and TRBJ1-2; unclear D gene. Looked up from germline, CDR1 is SGHDN and CDR2 is FVKESK. CDR3 length: 14 amino acids. V was pared by 0 bases and J by 2 bases, with 7 bases between. The CDR3 nucleotides read TGTGCCAGCAGCCAAGATCGCGCAAACTATGGCTACACCTTC. Translation: CASSQDRANYGYTF.

The V and J genes are TRBV19 and TRBJ2-3, with 8 positions matching TRBD2. CDR3 length: 15 residues. CDR1 LNHDA and CDR2 SQIVND come from the germline V gene (reference sequence). Losses at the gene ends were 5 bases for V and 7 bases for J; bases not matched to a gene: 11. The CDR3 nucleotides read TGTGCCAGTAGTGCAACGGGGGGGGCTATAAATACGCAGTATTTT. Translating gives CASSATGGAINTQYF.

The chain recombines TRBV7-6 with TRBJ1-6; TRBD1 agrees at 9 bases. Germline values: CDR1 SGHVS, CDR2 FNYEAQ. The V and J ends lost 1 base and 7 bases, in that order; junction bases with no gene match: 5. The CDR3 covers 16 residues. As DNA, the CDR3 is TGTGCCAGCAGCTTAGGCCCGGGACAGGGAAATTCACCCCTCCACTTT. It specifies CASSLGPGQGNSPLHF.

The CDR3 DNA reads as TGTGCCCACGGACTAGCGCAATACAATGAGCAGTTCTTC. Encoded protein: CAHGLAQYNEQFF. The chain is built from TRBV7-9 and TRBJ2-1, with 9 bases identical to TRBD2. Losses at the gene ends were 11 bases for V and 4 bases for J; bases not matched to a gene: 6. This CDR3 is 13 amino acids long. CDR1 is SEHNR and CDR2 is FQNEAQ in the germline V gene (reference sequence).

The J gene is TRBJ2-7, the V gene TRBV9; TRBD1 agrees at 7 bases. The V segment lost 3 bases and the J segment 0 bases; nucleotides outside the gene matches: 3. The CDR3 is made up of 14 amino acids. Germline CDR1 and CDR2: SGDLS and YYNGEE. CDR3 nucleotide sequence: TGTGCCAGCAGCGACGGGGACAGCTCCTACGAGCAGTACTTC. Amino acid sequence: CASSDGDSSYEQYF.

The V call is TRBV27, the J call TRBJ2-7; 11 bases align to TRBD2. From germline, CDR1 is MNHEY and CDR2 SMNVEV (reference sequence). This CDR3 comprises 16 residues. With V trimmed by 6 bases and J by 0 bases, 7 bases remained unmatched. CDR3 region: CASRETGTSGSYEQYF. The CDR3 DNA follows: TGTGCCAGCAGAGAAACCGGGACTAGCGGCTCCTACGAGCAGTACTTC.

DNA of the CDR3: TGTGCCAGCTTCGGACTCCAGGGGGGTGTTCAGTACTTC. Residues: CASFGLQGGVQYF. V and J are TRBV2 and TRBJ2-4, with D possibly TRBD1 on 7 matching bases. Germline values: CDR1 SNHLY, CDR2 FYNNEI. Trimming took 8 bases from V and 11 from J, leaving 19 bases between them. CDR3 length: 13 amino acids.

V is TRBV19 and J is TRBJ1-1, with D perhaps TRBD1 (6 bases). This CDR3 contains 13 residues. Trimming shortened V by 6 bases and J by 4 bases, and 12 bases separated the two germline ends. Germline loops: CDR1 LNHDA, CDR2 SQIVND (reference sequence). CDR3 bases: TGTGCCAGTAGGACACAGGGCGTCACTGAAGCTTTCTTT. The encoded protein is CASRTQGVTEAFF.

On this clone: The identical CDR3 is also encoded by other nucleotide sequences in the sample. The rearrangement links TRBV7-8 to TRBJ1-3, with D tentatively TRBD1 (6 bases). The germline V and J ends were trimmed by 5 bases and 0 bases, with 11 bases remaining between them. The length of the CDR3 is 15 residues. Germline CDR1 SGHVS, CDR2 FQNEAQ. The CDR3 loop is CASSLTGLSGNTIYF. As DNA, the CDR3 is TGTGCCAGCAGCCTAACAGGGCTCTCTGGAAACACCATATATTTT.

V usage is TRBV28 and J usage is TRBJ2-2, with a tentative D call TRBD2 (6 bases). This CDR3 comprises 15 residues. The ends were cut back, 8 bases at V and 3 bases at J, with 16 bases in the middle. CDR1 and CDR2 (germline): MDHEN, SYDVKM. The chain's CDR3 is CASHRSPGDTGELFF. Written as DNA, the CDR3 is TGTGCCAGCCACCGCAGCCCGGGGGACACCGGGGAGCTGTTTTTT.

This clone was seen more than once but under ten times. The rearrangement uses TRBV3-1 (or the pseudogene TRBV3-2) and TRBJ2-1; TRBD2 agrees at 7 bases. There are 17 residues in the CDR3. CDR1 is LGHDT and CDR2 is YNNKEL in the germline V gene (reference sequence). V shed 1 base and J 6 bases; nucleotides not matched to a gene: 12. CDR3 in amino acids: CASSQAKPGLGGNEQFF. Here the CDR3 DNA reads TGTGCCAGCAGCCAAGCCAAGCCAGGACTAGGAGGCAATGAGCAGTTCTTC.

CDR3: CAISESRGIQETQYF. The CDR3 bases are TGTGCCATCAGTGAGTCCCGGGGGATTCAAGAGACCCAGTACTTC. The rearrangement links TRBV10-3 to TRBJ2-5; D possibly corresponds to TRBD2 (6 bases). Germline loops: CDR1 ENHRY, CDR2 SYGVKD. Trimming stripped 0 bases from V and 2 bases from J, with 10 bases between. CDR3 length equals 15 residues.

This clone was detected once. The chain recombines TRBV19 with TRBJ2-1; 13 nucleotides align to TRBD2. The V and J ends lost 4 bases and 5 bases, in that order; junction bases with no gene match: 2. The CDR3 covers 15 residues. Looked up from germline, CDR1 is LNHDA and CDR2 is SQIVND (reference sequence). The CDR3 bases are TGTGCCAGTAGTAAGGGACTAGCGGGGAACAATGAGCAGTTCTTC. Its translation is CASSKGLAGNNEQFF.

V usage is TRBV27 and J usage is TRBJ2-4; tentatively, D is TRBD2 (6 bases). Germline V gene data show CDR1 as MNHEY and CDR2 as SMNVEV (reference sequence). Trimming removed 2 bases from V and 0 bases from J, with 26 bases in between. This CDR3 spans 21 amino acids. The CDR3 protein is CASSLPQAGPSGEIAKNIQYF. The DNA of the CDR3 is TGTGCCAGCAGTTTACCCCAAGCGGGCCCGTCAGGCGAAATAGCCAAAAACATTCAGTACTTC.

The chain has TRBV24-1 and TRBJ2-7, with 8 positions matching TRBD1. Germline lookup yields CDR1 KGHDR and CDR2 SFDVKD. The V and J ends lost 7 bases and 2 bases, in that order; junction bases with no gene match: 15. The CDR3 runs 17 residues. DNA for the CDR3: TGTGCCACCAGACTTGACAGGGGTTGTCAAGGTGCCTACGAGCAGTACTTC. Its translation is CATRLDRGCQGAYEQYF.

Comment on this clone: Other DNA sequences in this specimen translate into the identical CDR3. The chain combines TRBV11-2 with TRBJ2-1, with 7 bases that match TRBD2. The germline CDR1 and CDR2 sequences are SGHAT and FQNNGV. The CDR3 is made up of 15 amino acids. The V gene end was trimmed by 3 bases and the J gene end by 4 bases; junction bases not matched to a gene: 6. In DNA form, the CDR3 reads TGTGCCAGCAGCTTTCTAGCGGCATTGTACAATGAGCAGTTCTTC. As protein: CASSFLAALYNEQFF.

There are a few counts of this clone. The chain couples TRBV30 to TRBJ1-2, with 11 bases matching TRBD1. V gave up 1 base and J gave up 4 bases; unmatched junction bases: 5. CDR1 and CDR2 from the germline V gene are GTSNPN and SVGIG (reference sequence). The CDR3 covers 15 residues. The CDR3 DNA follows: TGTGCCTGGAGTGCTGGGACAGGGGGAACCTATGGCTACACCTTC. Translating gives CAWSAGTGGTYGYTF.

The chain carries TRBV6-5 and TRBJ1-6; 9 bases are shared with TRBD1. This CDR3 comprises 14 residues. Germline V gene data show CDR1 as MNHEY and CDR2 as SVGAGI. Germline trimming cut 6 bases from V and 5 bases from J; bases unmatched to any gene: 2. The CDR3 coding sequence is TGTGCCAGCAGCCGGACAGGGGATAATTCACCCCTCCACTTT. As protein: CASSRTGDNSPLHF.

V usage is TRBV2 and J usage is TRBJ2-1, with a weak D call TRBD1 (6 bases). The CDR3 has 12 residues. From germline, CDR1 is SNHLY and CDR2 FYNNEI. Trimming shortened V by 6 bases and J by 8 bases, and 11 bases separated the two germline ends. CDR3 DNA sequence: TGTGCCAGCAGAGCAGGGGTACATGAGCAGTTCTTC. Its protein is CASRAGVHEQFF.